The 8 T cell receptor beta chains reported below all come from one sample, sequenced in a study of cytomegalovirus exposure and HLA in healthy donors. Primers for the PCR totalled 60 Vbeta and 13 Jbeta. The protocol was immunoSEQ multiplex PCR, while the TCRdb copy is restricted to in-frame clones and leaves out a portion. The sample lists some 180,000 clones; about 77% were seen once. The sample comprised PBMCs. These receptors originate from a female donor in good health and CMV-seronegative.

This chain connects TRBV5-6 to TRBJ2-2; unclear D gene. The germline V gene has CDR1 SGHDT and CDR2 YYEEEE. Trimming left V 1 base short and J 1 base short, with 5 bases between. This CDR3 spans 14 amino acids. The CDR3 region is CASSLPLNTGELFF. The CDR3 DNA reads as TGTGCCAGCAGCTTGCCTCTGAACACCGGGGAGCTGTTTTTT.

The J gene is TRBJ1-4, the V gene TRBV30; 8 bases fit TRBD1. CDR1 GTSNPN and CDR2 SVGIG come from the germline V gene (reference sequence). This CDR3 is built from 14 residues. After removal of 3 bases from V and 8 bases from J, the junction contained 8 bases not matched to a gene. The CDR3 is CAWSSTGAPEKLFF. Here the CDR3 DNA reads TGTGCCTGGAGCTCGACAGGGGCACCGGAAAAACTGTTTTTT.

This clone was seen once. The chain has TRBV4-1 and TRBJ2-2; 7 bases fit TRBD2. Germline V CDR1 and CDR2: MGHRA, YSYEKL. This CDR3 region has 15 residues. Trimming at V came to 4 bases and at J to 3 bases, leaving 5 bases not matched to a gene. DNA of the CDR3: TGCGCCAGCAGCCGAGCGGGACCCTACACCGGGGAGCTGTTTTTT. Its translation is CASSRAGPYTGELFF.

In the case of this clone: The junction departs from germline at one end; a sequencing error may be responsible. The V gene is TRBV29-1, the J gene TRBJ1-2; D not certain. CDR1 is SQVTM, CDR2 ANQGSEA, per germline. CDR3 length: 12 residues. The CDR3 DNA reads as TGCAGCGTGGAAGCTGGAGGTTACGGCTACACCTTC. Translation: CSVEAGGYGYTF.

V and J are TRBV4-1 and TRBJ1-3; D is possibly TRBD1 (6 bases). The CDR3 has 15 amino acids. Deletions cut 3 bases from V and 3 bases from J, with 12 bases between. The germline V gene has CDR1 MGHRA and CDR2 YSYEKL. This chain's CDR3 is CASSQGPGDGNTIYF. DNA of the CDR3: TGCGCCAGCAGCCAGGGCCCAGGGGATGGAAACACCATATATTTT.

Of note for this clone: At one end the junction does not follow the germline gene, possibly because of a read error. V gene TRBV9 combines with J gene TRBJ2-5; D is perhaps TRBD1 (6 bases). The germline gives CDR1 SGDLS, CDR2 YYNGEE. This CDR3 has 14 amino acids. The CDR3 reads CASGSGTPQGTQYF. CDR3 sequence (DNA): TGTGCCAGCGGCTCCGGGACACCACAAGGGACCCAGTACTTC.

The chain links TRBV10-3 to TRBJ1-5; 7 bases align to TRBD1. This CDR3 has 14 residues. V lost 10 bases to trimming and J lost 2 bases; unmatched junction nucleotides: 8. Germline V lookup: CDR1 ENHRY, CDR2 SYGVKD. The CDR3 DNA sequence: TGTGCCACCATGAGGGACAGCGGCAATCAGCCCCAGCATTTT. This translates into CATMRDSGNQPQHF.

The V and J genes are TRBV27 and TRBJ1-2; D call uncertain. The CDR3 is made up of 17 amino acids. Trimming removed 8 bases at V and 0 bases at J, with 22 bases between. CDR1 is MNHEY, CDR2 SMNVEV, per germline (reference sequence). The CDR3 nucleotides are TGTGCCAGCCTACCAACCGCATGGGCCGCAGCTAACTATGGCTACACCTTC. Its protein is CASLPTAWAAANYGYTF.